This TCR beta chain was profiled in a study of blood T cell repertoires in COVID-19. Study-level background: COVID-19 samples from acute and convalescent phases originated in the United States, Italy and Spain. Nucleic acid was either cDNA or gDNA, and it came from T cells, B-cell-depleted T cells, or PBMCs.

This CDR3 spans 12 amino acids. The V and J ends lost 6 bases and 4 bases, in that order; junction bases with no gene match: 2. Per the study methods: Amplifying reference gene primers gave estimates of nucleated cell counts. Data came from immunoSEQ multiplex PCR; TCRdb stores just in-frame clones and leaves some out. V and J calls and clone size follow that table, whereas D and trimming were derived from the DNA. The data contain 150,000 or so clones, over 75% of them singletons. The sample was peripheral blood. The receptor was derived from a man in his 60s with active or convalescent COVID-19. V is TRBV12-3 or TRBV12-4 and J is TRBJ2-5, with 7 bases matching TRBD1. DNA for the CDR3: TGTGCCAGCAGAAGACAGGGAGAGACCCAGTACTTC. It is translated as CASRRQGETQYF.